This TCR beta chain stems from a study of blood T cell repertoires in COVID-19. Background on the study: From the United States, Italy and Spain came samples of acute and convalescent COVID-19. The cDNA or gDNA used as material had been derived from T cells, B-cell-depleted T cells, or PBMCs.

CDR3 size: 13 residues. Looked up from germline, CDR1 is SGHNT and CDR2 is YYREEE (reference sequence). V dropped 4 bases and J dropped 4 bases, with 11 bases sitting between them. This clone was detected once. Authors' data handling: Amplification of reference gene primers was used by the study to estimate nucleated cell counts. Method: immunoSEQ multiplex PCR; TCRdb's copy keeps in-frame clones and lacks some. V and J calls and clone size are as listed in that table; D and trimming were resolved from the DNA. The table has 28,000 or so clones, roughly 90% seen once; the top ten hold approximately 15%.

Sequencing used peripheral blood. This sequence was found in a human donor with active COVID-19. The donor label of this sample is uncertain. V gene TRBV5-4 combines with J gene TRBJ1-2; weak D call: TRBD1 (6 bases). This chain's CDR3 is CASSQGSIYGYTF. The CDR3 region has the DNA TGTGCCAGCAGCCAGGGGTCCATCTATGGCTACACCTTC.